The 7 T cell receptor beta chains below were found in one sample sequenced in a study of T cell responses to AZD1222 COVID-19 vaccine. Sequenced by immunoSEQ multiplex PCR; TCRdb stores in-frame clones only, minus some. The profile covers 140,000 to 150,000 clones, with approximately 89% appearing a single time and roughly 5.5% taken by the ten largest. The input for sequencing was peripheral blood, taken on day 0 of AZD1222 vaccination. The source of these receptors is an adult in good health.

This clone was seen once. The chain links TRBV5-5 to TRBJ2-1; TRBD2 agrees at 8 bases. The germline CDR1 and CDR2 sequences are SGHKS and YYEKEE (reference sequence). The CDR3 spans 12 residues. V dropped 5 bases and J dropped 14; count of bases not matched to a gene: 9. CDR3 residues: CASRTTAGVEFF. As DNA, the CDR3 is TGTGCCAGCAGAACAACAGCGGGAGTGGAGTTCTTC.

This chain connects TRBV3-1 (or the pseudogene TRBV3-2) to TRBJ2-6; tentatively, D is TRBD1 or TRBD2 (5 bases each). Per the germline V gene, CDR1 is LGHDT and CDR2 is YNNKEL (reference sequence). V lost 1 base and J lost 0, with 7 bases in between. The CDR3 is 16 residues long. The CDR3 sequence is CASSQAGLSGANVLTF. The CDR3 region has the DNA TGTGCCAGCAGCCAAGCGGGGCTCTCTGGGGCCAACGTCCTGACTTTC.

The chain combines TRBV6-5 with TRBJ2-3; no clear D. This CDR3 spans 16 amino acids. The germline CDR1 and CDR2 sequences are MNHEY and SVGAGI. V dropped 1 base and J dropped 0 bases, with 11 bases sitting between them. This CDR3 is CASSYYRTPSTDTQYF. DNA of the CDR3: TGTGCCAGCAGTTACTATCGCACCCCTAGCACAGATACGCAGTATTTT.

CDR3 sequence (DNA): TGTGCCACACAGGGGAAACTCAATCAGCCCCAGCATTTT. Amino acids: CATQGKLNQPQHF. The chain carries TRBV24-1 and TRBJ1-5; 7 bases fit TRBD1. The CDR3 spans 13 residues. Trimming at V came to 10 bases and at J to 3 bases, leaving 5 bases not matched to a gene. Germline V gene sequence: CDR1 KGHDR, CDR2 SFDVKD.

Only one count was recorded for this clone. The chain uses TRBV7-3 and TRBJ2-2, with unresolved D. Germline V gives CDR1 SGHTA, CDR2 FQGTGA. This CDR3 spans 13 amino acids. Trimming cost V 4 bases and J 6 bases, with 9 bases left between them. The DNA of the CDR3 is TGTGCCAGCAGCTCAATTTATCCCGGGGAGCTGTTTTTT. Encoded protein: CASSSIYPGELFF.

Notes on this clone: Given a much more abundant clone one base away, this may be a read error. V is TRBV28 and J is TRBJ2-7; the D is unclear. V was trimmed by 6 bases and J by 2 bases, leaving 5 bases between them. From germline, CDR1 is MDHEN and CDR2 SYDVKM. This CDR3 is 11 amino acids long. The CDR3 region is CASSRPYEQYF. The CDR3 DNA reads TGTGCCAGCAGCCGCCCCTACGAGCAGTACTTC.

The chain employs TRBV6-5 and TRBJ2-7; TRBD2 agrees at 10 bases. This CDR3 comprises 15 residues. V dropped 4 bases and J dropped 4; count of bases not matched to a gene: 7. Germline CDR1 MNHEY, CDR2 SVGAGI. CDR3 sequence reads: CASSSFSGGAYEQYF. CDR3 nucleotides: TGTGCCAGCAGTTCCTTCAGCGGGGGGGCTTACGAGCAGTACTTC.